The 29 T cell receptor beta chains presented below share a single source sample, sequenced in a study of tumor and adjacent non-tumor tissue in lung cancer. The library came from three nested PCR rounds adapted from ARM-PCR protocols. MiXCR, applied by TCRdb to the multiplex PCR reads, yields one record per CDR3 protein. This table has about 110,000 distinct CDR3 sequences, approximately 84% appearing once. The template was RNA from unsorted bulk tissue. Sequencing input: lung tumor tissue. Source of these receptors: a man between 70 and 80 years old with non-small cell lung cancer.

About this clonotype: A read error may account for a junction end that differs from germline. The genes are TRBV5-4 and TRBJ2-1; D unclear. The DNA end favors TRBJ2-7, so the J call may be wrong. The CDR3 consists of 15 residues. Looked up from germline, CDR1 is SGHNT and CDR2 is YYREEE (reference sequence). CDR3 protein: CVSSFGCMVGNEQYF. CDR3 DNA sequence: TGTGTCAGCAGCTTTGGGTGCATGGTGGGGAATGAGCAGTACTTC.

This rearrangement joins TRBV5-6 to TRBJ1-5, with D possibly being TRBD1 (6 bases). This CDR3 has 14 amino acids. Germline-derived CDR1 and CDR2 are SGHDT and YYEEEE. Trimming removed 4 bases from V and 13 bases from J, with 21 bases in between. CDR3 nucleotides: TGTGCCAGCAGCCTACAGGGAGGCCTGGGGCCACAGCATTTT. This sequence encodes CASSLQGGLGPQHF. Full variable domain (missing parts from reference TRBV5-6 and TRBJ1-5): DAGVTQSPTHLIKTRGQQVTLRCSPKSGHDTVSWYQQALGQGPQFIFQYYEEEERQRGNFPDRFSGHQFPNYSSELNVNALLLGDSALYLCASSLQGGLGPQHFGDGTRLSIL.

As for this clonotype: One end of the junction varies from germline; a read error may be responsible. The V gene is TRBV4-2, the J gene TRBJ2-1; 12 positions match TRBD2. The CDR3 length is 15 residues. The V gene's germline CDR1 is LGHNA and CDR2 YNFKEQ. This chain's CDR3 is CASSPGTSGPHEQFF. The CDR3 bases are TGTGCCAGCAGCCCGGGGACTAGCGGGCCACATGAGCAATTCTTC.

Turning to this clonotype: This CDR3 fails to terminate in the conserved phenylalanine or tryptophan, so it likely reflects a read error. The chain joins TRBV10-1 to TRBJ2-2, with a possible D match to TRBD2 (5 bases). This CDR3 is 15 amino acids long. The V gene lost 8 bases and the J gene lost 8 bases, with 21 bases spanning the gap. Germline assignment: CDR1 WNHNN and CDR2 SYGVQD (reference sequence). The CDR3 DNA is TGCGCCAGCGGGCGCTGGGGATTGCGGACTGGGGAGCTGTTTATT. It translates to CASGRWGLRTGELFI.

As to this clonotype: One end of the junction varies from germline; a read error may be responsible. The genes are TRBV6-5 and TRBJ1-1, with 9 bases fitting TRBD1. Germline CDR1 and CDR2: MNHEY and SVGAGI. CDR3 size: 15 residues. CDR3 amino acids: CASSTGTGLVAESFF. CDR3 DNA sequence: TGTGCCAGCAGTACCGGGACAGGGTTGGTCGCTGAATCTTTCTTT.

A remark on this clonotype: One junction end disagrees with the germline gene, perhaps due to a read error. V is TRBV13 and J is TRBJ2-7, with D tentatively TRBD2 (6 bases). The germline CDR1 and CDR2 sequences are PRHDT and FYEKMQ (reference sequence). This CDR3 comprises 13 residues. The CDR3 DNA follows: TGTGATAGCAGCTCAACCACGGGGGACGAGCGGTACTTC. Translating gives CDSSSTTGDERYF.

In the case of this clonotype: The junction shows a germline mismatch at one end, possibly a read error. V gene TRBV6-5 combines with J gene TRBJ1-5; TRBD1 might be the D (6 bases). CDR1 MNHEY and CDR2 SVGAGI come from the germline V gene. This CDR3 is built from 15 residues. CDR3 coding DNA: TGTGACAGCAGCAGCAGGGGAGCGAGCAATCAGCCCCAGCATTTT. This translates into CDSSSRGASNQPQHF.

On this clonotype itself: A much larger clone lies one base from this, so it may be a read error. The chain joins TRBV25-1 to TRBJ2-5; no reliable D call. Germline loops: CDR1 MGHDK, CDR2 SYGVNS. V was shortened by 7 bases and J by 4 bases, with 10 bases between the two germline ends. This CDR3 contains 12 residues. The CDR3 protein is CASMGSRETQYF. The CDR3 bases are TGTGCCAGCATGGGTAGCCGAGAGACCCAGTACTTC.

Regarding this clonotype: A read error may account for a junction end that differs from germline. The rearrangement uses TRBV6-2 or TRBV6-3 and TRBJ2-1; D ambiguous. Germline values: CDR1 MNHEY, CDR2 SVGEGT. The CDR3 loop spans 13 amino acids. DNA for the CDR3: TGTACCAGCAGCCCTAAAGGGAAGGATGAGCAGTTTTTC. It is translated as CTSSPKGKDEQFF.

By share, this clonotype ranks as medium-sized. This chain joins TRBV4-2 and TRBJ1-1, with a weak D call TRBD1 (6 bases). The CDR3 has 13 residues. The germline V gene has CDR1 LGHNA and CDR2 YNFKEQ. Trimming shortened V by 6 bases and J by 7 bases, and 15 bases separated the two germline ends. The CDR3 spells CASSRTDFIEAFF. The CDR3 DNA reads TGTGCCAGCAGTCGGACAGATTTTATTGAAGCTTTCTTT.

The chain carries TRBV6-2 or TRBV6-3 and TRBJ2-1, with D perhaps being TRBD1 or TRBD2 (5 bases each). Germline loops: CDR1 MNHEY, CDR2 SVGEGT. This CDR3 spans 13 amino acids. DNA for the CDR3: TGTGTCAACAGTTACAGGCGGGTTAATGAGCAGTTCTTC. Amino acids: CVNSYRRVNEQFF.

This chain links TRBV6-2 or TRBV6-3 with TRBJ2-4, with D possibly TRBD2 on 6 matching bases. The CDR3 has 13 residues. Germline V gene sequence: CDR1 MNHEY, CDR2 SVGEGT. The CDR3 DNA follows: TGTACTAGCAGTTACTCGATGAGTGACATTCAGTACTTC. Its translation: CTSSYSMSDIQYF.

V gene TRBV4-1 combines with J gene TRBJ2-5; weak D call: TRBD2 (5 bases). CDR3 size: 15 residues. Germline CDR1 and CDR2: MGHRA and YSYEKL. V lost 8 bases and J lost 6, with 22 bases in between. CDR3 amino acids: CASRRDRLSIQTQYF. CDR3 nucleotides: TGCGCCAGCCGCCGAGATCGACTATCTATCCAGACCCAGTACTTC.

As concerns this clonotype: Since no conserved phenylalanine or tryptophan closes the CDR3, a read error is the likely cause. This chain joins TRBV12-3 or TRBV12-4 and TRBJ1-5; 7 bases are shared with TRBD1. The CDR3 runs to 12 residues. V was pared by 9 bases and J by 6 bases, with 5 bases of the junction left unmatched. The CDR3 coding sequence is TGTGCCAGTAGCGACAGGGTTCAGCCCCAGCATTTA. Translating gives CASSDRVQPQHL.

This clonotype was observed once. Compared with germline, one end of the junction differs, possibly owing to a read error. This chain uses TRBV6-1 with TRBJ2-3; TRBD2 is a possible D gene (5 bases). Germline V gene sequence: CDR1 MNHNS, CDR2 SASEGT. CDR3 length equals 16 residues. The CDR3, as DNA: TGTGCCAGGAGTGGAGATGGCACCGGAGGAGCAGATACGCTGTATTTT. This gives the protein CARSGDGTGGADTLYF.

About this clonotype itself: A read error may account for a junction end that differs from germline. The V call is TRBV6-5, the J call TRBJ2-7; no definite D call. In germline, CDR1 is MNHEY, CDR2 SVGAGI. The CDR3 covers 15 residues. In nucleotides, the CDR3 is TGTGCCAGCAGTAACTCCAGTGGGCAGCCCTACGCGCAGTACTTC. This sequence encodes CASSNSSGQPYAQYF.

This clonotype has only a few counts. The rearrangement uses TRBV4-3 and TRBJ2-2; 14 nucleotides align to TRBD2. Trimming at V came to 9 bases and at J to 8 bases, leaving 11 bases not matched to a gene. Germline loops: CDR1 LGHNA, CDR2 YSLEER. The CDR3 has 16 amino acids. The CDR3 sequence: CASNQDGTSGRGELFF. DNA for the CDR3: TGCGCCAGTAACCAAGACGGGACTAGCGGGAGAGGGGAGCTGTTTTTT.

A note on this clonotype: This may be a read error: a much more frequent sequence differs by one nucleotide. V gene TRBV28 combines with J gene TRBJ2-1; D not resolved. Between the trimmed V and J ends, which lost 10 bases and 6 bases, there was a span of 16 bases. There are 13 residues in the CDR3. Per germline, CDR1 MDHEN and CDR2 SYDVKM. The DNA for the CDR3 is TGTGCCAACATTAACGCCGTCTTCAATGAGCAGTTCTTC. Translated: CANINAVFNEQFF.

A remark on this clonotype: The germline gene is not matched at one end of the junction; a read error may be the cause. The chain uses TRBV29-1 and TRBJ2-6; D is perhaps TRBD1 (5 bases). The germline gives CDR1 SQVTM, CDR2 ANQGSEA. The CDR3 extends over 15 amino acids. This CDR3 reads CSVEIQNFGANFLTF. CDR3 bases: TGCAGCGTTGAAATCCAGAACTTTGGGGCCAACTTCCTGACTTTC.

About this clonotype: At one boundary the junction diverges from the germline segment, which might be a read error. The CDR3 DNA reads as TGTGCCAGCAGTTTATATCCTCTAGCCAAAAACGTTCAATACTTC. Its translation: CASSLYPLAKNVQYF. The V gene is TRBV28, the J gene TRBJ2-4, with D perhaps TRBD2 (5 bases). CDR3 length: 15 amino acids. Looked up from germline, CDR1 is MDHEN and CDR2 is SYDVKM.

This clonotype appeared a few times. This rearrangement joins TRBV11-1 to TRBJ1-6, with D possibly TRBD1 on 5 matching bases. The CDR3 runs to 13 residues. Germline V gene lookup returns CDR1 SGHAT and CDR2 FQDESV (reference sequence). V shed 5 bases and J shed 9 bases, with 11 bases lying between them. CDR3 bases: TGTGCCAGCAGCCGGACACTGGTTTCACCCCTCCACTTT. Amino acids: CASSRTLVSPLHF.

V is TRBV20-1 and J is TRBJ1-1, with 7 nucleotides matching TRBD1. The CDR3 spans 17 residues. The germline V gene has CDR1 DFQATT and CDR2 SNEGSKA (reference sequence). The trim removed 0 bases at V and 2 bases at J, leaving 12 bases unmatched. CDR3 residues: CSARDSETGDSNTEAFF. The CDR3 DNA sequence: TGCAGTGCTAGAGATAGCGAAACAGGGGACTCTAACACTGAAGCTTTCTTT.

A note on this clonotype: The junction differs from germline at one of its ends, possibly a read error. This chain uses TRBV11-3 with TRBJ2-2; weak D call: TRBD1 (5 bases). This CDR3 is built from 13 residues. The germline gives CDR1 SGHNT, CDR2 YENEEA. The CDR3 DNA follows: TGTGCCAGTAGCTTCCTGGACACCATGGAGCTGTTTTTT. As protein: CASSFLDTMELFF.

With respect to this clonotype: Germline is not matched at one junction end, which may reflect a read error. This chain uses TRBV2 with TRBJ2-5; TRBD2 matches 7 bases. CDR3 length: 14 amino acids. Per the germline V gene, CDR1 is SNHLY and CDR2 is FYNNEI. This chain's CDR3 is CASSDWDYQEIQYF. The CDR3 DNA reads TGTGCCAGCAGTGACTGGGACTATCAAGAGATCCAGTACTTC.

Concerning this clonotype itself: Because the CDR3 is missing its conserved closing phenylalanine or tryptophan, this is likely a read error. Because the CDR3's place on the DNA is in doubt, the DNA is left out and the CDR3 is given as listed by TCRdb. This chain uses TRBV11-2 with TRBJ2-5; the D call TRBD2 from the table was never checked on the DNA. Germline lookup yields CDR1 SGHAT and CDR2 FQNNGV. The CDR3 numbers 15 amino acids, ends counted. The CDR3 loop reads CASNISPGTSGTRYI.

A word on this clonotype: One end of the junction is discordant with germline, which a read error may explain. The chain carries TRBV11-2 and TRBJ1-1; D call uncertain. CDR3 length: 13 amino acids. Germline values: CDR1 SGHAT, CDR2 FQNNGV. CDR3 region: CASNLGRSDKPFF. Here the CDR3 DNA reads TGTGCTAGCAACTTAGGGAGATCCGATAAGCCTTTCTTT.

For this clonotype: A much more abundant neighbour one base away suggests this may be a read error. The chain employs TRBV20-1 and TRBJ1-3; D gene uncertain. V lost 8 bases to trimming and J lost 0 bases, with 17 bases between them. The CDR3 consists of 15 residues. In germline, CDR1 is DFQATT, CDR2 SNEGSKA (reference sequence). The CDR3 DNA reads TGCAGTCCTACCAGCGGCCCGAACTCTGGAAACACCATATATTTT. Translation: CSPTSGPNSGNTIYF.

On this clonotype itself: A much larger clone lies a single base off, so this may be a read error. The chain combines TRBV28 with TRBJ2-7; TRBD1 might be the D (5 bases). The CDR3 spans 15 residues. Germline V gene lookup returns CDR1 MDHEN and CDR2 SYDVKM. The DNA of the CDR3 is TGTCCCAGCAGTCCCCGAGACGGACAAAACTACGAGCAGTACTTC. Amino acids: CPSSPRDGQNYEQYF.

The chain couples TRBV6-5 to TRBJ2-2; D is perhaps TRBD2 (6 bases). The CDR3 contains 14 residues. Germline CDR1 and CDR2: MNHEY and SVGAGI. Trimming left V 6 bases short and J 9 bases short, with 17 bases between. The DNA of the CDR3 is TGTGCCAGCAGAAGGCAGGAGGGTACCTGGGAGCTGTTTTTT. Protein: CASRRQEGTWELFF.